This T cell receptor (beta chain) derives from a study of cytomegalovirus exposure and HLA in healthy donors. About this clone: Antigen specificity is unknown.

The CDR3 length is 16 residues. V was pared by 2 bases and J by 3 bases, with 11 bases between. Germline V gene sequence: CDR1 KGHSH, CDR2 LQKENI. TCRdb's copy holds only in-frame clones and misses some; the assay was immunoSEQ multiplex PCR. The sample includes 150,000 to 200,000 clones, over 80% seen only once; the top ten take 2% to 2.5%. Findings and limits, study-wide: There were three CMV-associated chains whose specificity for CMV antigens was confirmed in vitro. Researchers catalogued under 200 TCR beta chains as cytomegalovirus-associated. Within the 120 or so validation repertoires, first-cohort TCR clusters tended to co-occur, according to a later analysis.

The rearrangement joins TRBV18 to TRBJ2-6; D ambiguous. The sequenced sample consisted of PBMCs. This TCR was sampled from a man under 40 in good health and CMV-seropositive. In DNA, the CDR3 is TGTGCCAGCTCACCAACCCAGGTTGGTGGGGCCAACGTCCTGACTTTC. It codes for CASSPTQVGGANVLTF.